Listed here are 7 T cell receptor beta chains from one sample, sequenced in a study of T cell repertoires in cytomegalovirus infection. No antigen is known for these receptors. TCRdb fed the reads into MiXCR, producing one record per CDR3 protein. The sample has approximately 100,000 distinct CDR3 sequences, roughly 41% seen once. The sample was CD8+ T cells from cultured PBMCs, taken from culture after CMV antigen stimulation. Receptors originate from a human donor in good health (CMV status not recorded). Some clones in this sample may be carry-over from other donors' samples.

This clonotype was detected a few times. The chain joins TRBV6-5 to TRBJ2-2; perhaps TRBD1 as D (6 bases). The CDR3 spans 14 residues. CDR1 is MNHEY and CDR2 is SVGAGI in the germline V gene. Trimming removed 8 bases from V and 0 bases from J, with 10 bases in between. The CDR3 is CASSGTSNTGELFF. CDR3 nucleotide sequence: TGTGCCAGCTCCGGGACATCGAACACCGGGGAGCTGTTTTTT.

This clonotype has a handful of counts. The rearrangement joins TRBV19 to TRBJ2-1, with D possibly matching TRBD2 (5 bases). CDR1 and CDR2 (germline): LNHDA, SQIVND (reference sequence). The ends were cut back, 3 bases at V and 0 bases at J, with 9 bases in the middle. The CDR3 spans 15 residues. CDR3 sequence (DNA): TGTGCCAGTAGTATGACGGGGTTCTCCTACAATGAGCAGTTCTTC. Translating gives CASSMTGFSYNEQFF.

The V call is TRBV5-4, the J call TRBJ2-7; 7 bases fit TRBD1. Germline V gene lookup returns CDR1 SGHNT and CDR2 YYREEE (reference sequence). V trimming: 0 bases; J trimming: 0 bases; junction bases outside the gene matches: 6. The CDR3 extends over 16 amino acids. CDR3: CASSLAQGQSSYEQYF. The CDR3 DNA reads as TGTGCCAGCAGCTTGGCCCAGGGACAGTCCTCCTACGAGCAGTACTTC.

The chain has TRBV19 and TRBJ2-1, with 10 nucleotides matching TRBD2. This CDR3 spans 17 amino acids. V shed 4 bases, J shed 3 bases, and the junction held 9 bases outside the gene matches. Per germline, CDR1 LNHDA and CDR2 SQIVND (reference sequence). CDR3 nucleotide sequence: TGTGCCAGTAGTACCTCCGGGACTAGCGCTGTCTACAATGAGCAGTTCTTC. Its translation is CASSTSGTSAVYNEQFF. Together with reference TRBV19 and TRBJ2-1, the CDR3 gives the full variable domain: DGGITQSPKYLFRKEGQNVTLSCEQNLNHDAMYWYRQDPGQGLRLIYYSQIVNDFQKGDIAEGYSVSREKKESFPLTVTSAQKNPTAFYLCASSTSGTSAVYNEQFFGPGTRLTVL.

This sequence joins TRBV7-2 and TRBJ2-7; 9 positions agree with TRBD2. V lost 2 bases and J lost 1; bases outside the gene matches: 6. The CDR3 extends over 16 amino acids. From germline, CDR1 is SGHTA and CDR2 FQGNSA. CDR3 coding DNA: TGTGCCAGCAGCTTAACGGGACTAGCTAGTTCCTACGAGCAGTACTTC. It encodes CASSLTGLASSYEQYF.

As regards this clonotype: Just one base apart from a much larger clone, this may be a read error. The genes are TRBV7-8 and TRBJ1-1; D gene ambiguous. The CDR3 has 12 residues. Germline V lookup: CDR1 SGHVS, CDR2 FQNEAQ. Trimming removed 3 bases at V and 10 bases at J, with 12 bases between. CDR3 sequence (DNA): TGTGCCAGCAGCTTCTCAATGGGTAGAGCTTTCTTT. Its translation is CASSFSMGRAFF.

The table lists this clonotype with many counts. The genes are TRBV7-8 and TRBJ2-3; 7 bases map to TRBD1. CDR1 is SGHVS and CDR2 is FQNEAQ in the germline V gene. CDR3 length equals 16 residues. The trim removed 4 bases at V and 0 bases at J, leaving 7 bases unmatched. The CDR3 sequence: CASSSSTGLSTDTQYF. The CDR3 nucleotides are TGTGCCAGCAGCTCTTCGACAGGGCTCAGCACAGATACGCAGTATTTT.